This is a list of T cell receptor beta chains from one sample in a study of OX40 agonist ivuxolimab in advanced cancers. Produced via immunoSEQ multiplex PCR; TCRdb's table is partial and in-frame only. Of 60,000 or so clones in the sample, 94% were seen once. The starting material was CD4+ or CD8+ T cells sorted from blood, obtained in a trial of the OX40 agonist ivuxolimab. Receptors originate from an adult with an advanced solid tumor such as melanoma, head and neck, liver or kidney cancer. Both conserved end residues are part of each CDR3. D genes are given only for firm matches. Clone size is not always given. Where it is, it says once, few, many or a class for expanded clones.

CDR3 protein: CASSYSGPRSTEAFF
CDR3 DNA: TGTGCCAGCAGTTACTCAGGGCCCCGGAGCACTGAAGCTTTCTTT
V gene: TRBV6-5
D gene: NA
clone size: NA
J gene: TRBJ1-1

CDR3 protein: CASRASRNQPQHF
CDR3 DNA: TGTGCCAGCAGGGCGTCCCGTAATCAGCCCCAGCATTTT
V gene: TRBV27
D gene: NA
clone size: NA
J gene: TRBJ1-5

CDR3 protein: CSSTGGLAGADTQYF
CDR3 DNA: TGCAGCTCCACCGGGGGGCTAGCGGGAGCAGATACGCAGTATTTT
V gene: TRBV29-1
D gene: TRBD2
clone size: NA
J gene: TRBJ2-3

CDR3 protein: CASSFQGGNTIYF
CDR3 DNA: TGTGCCAGCAGCTTTCAGGGAGGAAACACCATATATTTT
V gene: TRBV5-4
D gene: NA
clone size: NA
J gene: TRBJ1-3

CDR3 protein: CASSAGVFAIQYF
CDR3 DNA: TGCGCCAGCAGCGCCGGCGTCTTCGCCATTCAGTACTTC
V gene: TRBV4-3
D gene: NA
clone size: NA
J gene: TRBJ2-4

CDR3 protein: CASSLGQGNSNQPQHF
CDR3 DNA: TGTGCCAGCAGCTTAGGACAGGGGAACAGCAATCAGCCCCAGCATTTT
V gene: TRBV13
D gene: TRBD1
clone size: NA
J gene: TRBJ1-5

CDR3 protein: CASSPYGELFF
CDR3 DNA: TGTGCCAGCAGCCCATACGGGGAGCTGTTTTTT
V gene: TRBV6-6
D gene: NA
clone size: NA
J gene: TRBJ2-2

CDR3 protein: CASSKTSGRAGVTDTQYF
CDR3 DNA: TGTGCCAGCAGCAAGACTAGCGGGAGGGCGGGTGTCACAGATACGCAGTATTTT
V gene: TRBV11-2
D gene: TRBD2
clone size: NA
J gene: TRBJ2-3

CDR3 protein: CATSIAAGYEQYF
CDR3 DNA: TGTGCCACCTCTATTGCTGCTGGCTACGAGCAGTACTTC
V gene: TRBV10-3
D gene: NA
clone size: once
J gene: TRBJ2-7

CDR3 protein: CSAPQGLDTF
CDR3 DNA: TGCAGTGCACCACAGGGTTTGGACACCTTC
V gene: TRBV20-1
D gene: NA
clone size: NA
J gene: TRBJ1-2

CDR3 protein: CASSEYAGGLFNQPQHF
CDR3 DNA: TGTGCCAGCAGTGAATATGCGGGGGGTCTTTTTAATCAGCCCCAGCATTTT
V gene: TRBV2
D gene: NA
clone size: NA
J gene: TRBJ1-5

CDR3 protein: CASSPLLAGGDYEQYF
CDR3 DNA: TGTGCCAGCAGTCCGTTGCTAGCGGGAGGGGACTACGAGCAGTACTTC
V gene: TRBV6-6
D gene: TRBD2
clone size: NA
J gene: TRBJ2-7

CDR3 protein: CASSLGFQPQHF
CDR3 DNA: TGTGCCAGCAGCTTGGGGTTCCAGCCCCAGCATTTT
V gene: TRBV5-6
D gene: NA
clone size: once
J gene: TRBJ1-5

CDR3 protein: CSVEVGVASYEQYF
CDR3 DNA: TGCAGCGTTGAAGTCGGGGTAGCATCCTACGAGCAGTACTTC
V gene: TRBV29-1
D gene: NA
clone size: NA
J gene: TRBJ2-7

CDR3 protein: CASSLLGGHQPQHF
CDR3 DNA: TGTGCCAGCAGCTTATTGGGAGGCCATCAGCCCCAGCATTTT
V gene: TRBV7-2
D gene: NA
clone size: NA
J gene: TRBJ1-5

CDR3 protein: CASRVRGPTEAFF
CDR3 DNA: TGTGCCAGCAGAGTCAGGGGGCCCACTGAAGCTTTCTTT
V gene: TRBV2
D gene: TRBD1
clone size: NA
J gene: TRBJ1-1

CDR3 protein: CASSFPGVRHF
CDR3 DNA: TGTGCTAGCAGCTTCCCGGGGGTAAGGCACTTC
V gene: TRBV7-7
D gene: NA
clone size: NA
J gene: TRBJ2-7

CDR3 protein: CASSLPPTDTQYF
CDR3 DNA: TGTGCCAGCAGCTTACCGCCCACAGATACGCAGTATTTT
V gene: TRBV7-3
D gene: NA
clone size: once
J gene: TRBJ2-3

CDR3 protein: CASSPGGLAGGGYKNIQYF
CDR3 DNA: TGCGCCAGCAGCCCTGGGGGACTAGCGGGAGGAGGGTACAAAAACATTCAGTACTTC
V gene: TRBV4-1
D gene: TRBD2
clone size: NA
J gene: TRBJ2-4

CDR3 protein: CASSVGAEAFF
CDR3 DNA: TGTGCCAGCTCAGTTGGGGCAGAAGCTTTCTTT
V gene: TRBV18
D gene: NA
clone size: NA
J gene: TRBJ1-1

CDR3 protein: CASSQEAGNNQPQHF
CDR3 DNA: TGCGCCAGCAGCCAAGAAGCAGGAAATAATCAGCCCCAGCATTTT
V gene: TRBV11-2
D gene: NA
clone size: few
J gene: TRBJ1-5

CDR3 protein: CASSTLRGETQYF
CDR3 DNA: TGTGCCAGCAGCACGTTAAGAGGGGAGACCCAGTACTTC
V gene: TRBV7-9
D gene: NA
clone size: NA
J gene: TRBJ2-5

CDR3 protein: CASSLLPSGSRTDTQYF
CDR3 DNA: TGTGCCAGCAGTTTATTGCCTAGCGGGAGTAGAACAGATACGCAGTATTTT
V gene: TRBV27
D gene: TRBD2
clone size: NA
J gene: TRBJ2-3

CDR3 protein: CASSSALGSGNTIYF
CDR3 DNA: TGTGCCAGCAGCTCTGCTTTAGGTTCTGGAAACACCATATATTTT
V gene: TRBV7-9
D gene: NA
clone size: NA
J gene: TRBJ1-3

CDR3 protein: CASSDTGTSGRLLHNEQFF
CDR3 DNA: TGTGCCAGCAGCGATACCGGGACTAGCGGGAGGCTCCTGCACAATGAGCAGTTCTTC
V gene: TRBV9
D gene: TRBD2
clone size: NA
J gene: TRBJ2-1

CDR3 protein: CASSITGLSSYEQYF
CDR3 DNA: TGTGCCAGTAGTATAACAGGGTTGAGCTCCTACGAGCAGTACTTC
V gene: TRBV19
D gene: NA
clone size: NA
J gene: TRBJ2-7

CDR3 protein: CASSEEGADTEAFF
CDR3 DNA: TGTGCCAGCAGTGAGGAGGGTGCGGACACTGAAGCTTTCTTT
V gene: TRBV6-1
D gene: NA
clone size: NA
J gene: TRBJ1-1

CDR3 protein: CASREQGAAYEQYF
CDR3 DNA: TGTGCCAGCAGGGAACAGGGGGCGGCCTACGAGCAGTACTTC
V gene: TRBV6-5
D gene: TRBD1
clone size: NA
J gene: TRBJ2-7

CDR3 protein: CASRRGGNEQFF
CDR3 DNA: TGTGCCAGCAGGAGAGGGGGTAATGAGCAGTTCTTC
V gene: TRBV7-9
D gene: NA
clone size: NA
J gene: TRBJ2-1

CDR3 protein: CASSPLSATGELFF
CDR3 DNA: TGCGCCAGCAGCCCTTTAAGCGCCACCGGGGAGCTGTTTTTT
V gene: TRBV4-3
D gene: NA
clone size: NA
J gene: TRBJ2-2

CDR3 protein: CARSLISTGSHEQYF
CDR3 DNA: TGTGCCAGAAGCTTAATTTCGACAGGGAGCCACGAGCAGTACTTC
V gene: TRBV7-5
D gene: NA
clone size: NA
J gene: TRBJ2-7

CDR3 protein: CASSSGTETQYF
CDR3 DNA: TGTGCCAGCAGCTCCGGTACGGAGACCCAGTACTTC
V gene: TRBV7-3
D gene: NA
clone size: once
J gene: TRBJ2-5

CDR3 protein: CASSPASGSSGELFF
CDR3 DNA: TGTGCCAGCAGTCCAGCTAGCGGGAGTAGCGGGGAGCTGTTTTTT
V gene: TRBV6-5
D gene: TRBD2
clone size: NA
J gene: TRBJ2-2

CDR3 protein: CASSQVLAGGPPDTQYF
CDR3 DNA: TGTGCCAGCAGCCAAGTCCTAGCGGGAGGGCCACCAGATACGCAGTATTTT
V gene: TRBV14
D gene: TRBD2
clone size: NA
J gene: TRBJ2-3

CDR3 protein: CASSLRYRAPEKLFF
CDR3 DNA: TGTGCCAGCAGTTTACGGTACAGGGCCCCTGAAAAACTGTTTTTT
V gene: TRBV27
D gene: NA
clone size: NA
J gene: TRBJ1-4

CDR3 protein: CASSLITAQGGEQYF
CDR3 DNA: TGTGCCAGCAGCTTAATCACTGCCCAGGGGGGCGAGCAGTACTTC
V gene: TRBV11-2
D gene: NA
clone size: few
J gene: TRBJ2-7

CDR3 protein: CASSPGTLGTEAFF
CDR3 DNA: TGTGCCAGTAGCCCTGGGACCCTGGGCACTGAAGCTTTCTTT
V gene: TRBV19
D gene: NA
clone size: NA
J gene: TRBJ1-1

CDR3 protein: CASRGTGLNQPQHF
CDR3 DNA: TGCGCCAGCAGGGGCACAGGGCTCAATCAGCCCCAGCATTTT
V gene: TRBV23-1
D gene: NA
clone size: NA
J gene: TRBJ1-5

CDR3 protein: CASRGGVTGNTIYF
CDR3 DNA: TGTGCCAGCAGGGGGGGCGTAACTGGAAACACCATATATTTT
V gene: TRBV28
D gene: NA
clone size: NA
J gene: TRBJ1-3

CDR3 protein: CASSPGGQSNNEQFF
CDR3 DNA: TGTGCCAGCAGCCCAGGGGGACAATCAAACAATGAGCAGTTCTTC
V gene: TRBV7-9
D gene: TRBD1
clone size: NA
J gene: TRBJ2-1

CDR3 protein: CANRPYEQYF
CDR3 DNA: TGTGCCAACCGGCCCTACGAGCAGTACTTC
V gene: TRBV7-9
D gene: NA
clone size: NA
J gene: TRBJ2-7

CDR3 protein: CASSQDLLSLPYNEQFF
CDR3 DNA: TGTGCCAGCAGCCAAGATCTACTGTCCCTTCCCTACAATGAGCAGTTCTTC
V gene: TRBV4-2
D gene: NA
clone size: NA
J gene: TRBJ2-1

CDR3 protein: CASSLRSQPQHF
CDR3 DNA: TGTGCCAGCAGCTTAAGGTCTCAGCCCCAGCATTTT
V gene: TRBV7-9
D gene: NA
clone size: NA
J gene: TRBJ1-5

CDR3 protein: CASSLALSGRVYNEQFF
CDR3 DNA: TGTGCCAGCAGCTTAGCGTTAAGCGGGAGAGTCTACAATGAGCAGTTCTTC
V gene: TRBV7-6
D gene: TRBD2
clone size: once
J gene: TRBJ2-1